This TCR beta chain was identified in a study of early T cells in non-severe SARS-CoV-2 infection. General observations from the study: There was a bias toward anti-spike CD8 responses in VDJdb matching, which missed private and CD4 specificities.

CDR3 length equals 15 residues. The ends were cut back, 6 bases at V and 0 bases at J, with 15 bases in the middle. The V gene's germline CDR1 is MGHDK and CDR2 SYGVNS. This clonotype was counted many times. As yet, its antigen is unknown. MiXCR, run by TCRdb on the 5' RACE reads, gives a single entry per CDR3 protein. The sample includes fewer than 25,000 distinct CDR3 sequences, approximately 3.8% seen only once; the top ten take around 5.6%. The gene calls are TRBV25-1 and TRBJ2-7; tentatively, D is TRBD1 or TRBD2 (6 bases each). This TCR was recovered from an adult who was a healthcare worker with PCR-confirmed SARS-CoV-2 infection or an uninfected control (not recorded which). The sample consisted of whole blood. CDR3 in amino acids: CASRTGAGVSYEQYF. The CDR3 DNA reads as TGTGCCAGCAGGACGGGGGCAGGGGTCTCCTACGAGCAGTACTTC.